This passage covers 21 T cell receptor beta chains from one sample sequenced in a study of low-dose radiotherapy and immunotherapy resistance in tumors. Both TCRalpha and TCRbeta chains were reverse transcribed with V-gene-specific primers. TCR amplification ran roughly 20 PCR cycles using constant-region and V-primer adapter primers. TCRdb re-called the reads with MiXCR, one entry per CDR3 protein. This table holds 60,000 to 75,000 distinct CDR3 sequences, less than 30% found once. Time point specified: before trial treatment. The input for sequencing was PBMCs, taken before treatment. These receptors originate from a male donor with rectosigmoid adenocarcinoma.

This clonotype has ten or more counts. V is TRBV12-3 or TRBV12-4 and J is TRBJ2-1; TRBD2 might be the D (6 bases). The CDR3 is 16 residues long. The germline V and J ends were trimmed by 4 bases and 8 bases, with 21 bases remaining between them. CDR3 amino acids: CASSWRGLARSDEQFF. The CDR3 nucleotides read TGTGCCAGCAGTTGGAGAGGGCTAGCGCGGTCCGATGAGCAGTTCTTC.

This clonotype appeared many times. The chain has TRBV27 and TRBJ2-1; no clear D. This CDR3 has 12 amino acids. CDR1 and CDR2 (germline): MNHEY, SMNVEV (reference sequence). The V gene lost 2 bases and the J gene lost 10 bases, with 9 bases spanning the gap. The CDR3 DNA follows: TGTGCCAGCAGTTTACTCAACCGCGAGCAGTTCTTC. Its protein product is CASSLLNREQFF.

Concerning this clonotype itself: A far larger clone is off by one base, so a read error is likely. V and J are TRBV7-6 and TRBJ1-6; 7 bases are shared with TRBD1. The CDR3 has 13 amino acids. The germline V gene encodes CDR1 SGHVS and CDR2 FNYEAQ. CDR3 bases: TGTGCCAGCGGCTTAGGGCGGGACAGACCACTCCACTTT. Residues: CASGLGRDRPLHF.

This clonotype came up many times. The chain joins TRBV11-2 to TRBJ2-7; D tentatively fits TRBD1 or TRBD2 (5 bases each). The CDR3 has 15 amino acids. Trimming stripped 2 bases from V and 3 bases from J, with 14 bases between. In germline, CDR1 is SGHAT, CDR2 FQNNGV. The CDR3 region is CASSLFSEGSYEQYF. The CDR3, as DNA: TGTGCCAGCAGCTTATTTAGCGAGGGGAGCTACGAGCAGTACTTC.

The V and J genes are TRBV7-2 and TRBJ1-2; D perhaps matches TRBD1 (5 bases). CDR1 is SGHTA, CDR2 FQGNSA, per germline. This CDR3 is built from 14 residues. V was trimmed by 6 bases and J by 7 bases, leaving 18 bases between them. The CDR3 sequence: CASRGTSGGSGYTF. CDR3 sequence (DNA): TGTGCCAGCAGGGGGACTAGCGGGGGTTCTGGCTACACCTTC.

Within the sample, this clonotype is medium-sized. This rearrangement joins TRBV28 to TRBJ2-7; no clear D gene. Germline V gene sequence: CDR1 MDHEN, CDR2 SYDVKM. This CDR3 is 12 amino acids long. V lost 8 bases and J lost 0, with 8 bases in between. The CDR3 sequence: CASSTVSYEQYF. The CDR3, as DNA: TGTGCCAGCTCTACGGTCTCCTACGAGCAGTACTTC.

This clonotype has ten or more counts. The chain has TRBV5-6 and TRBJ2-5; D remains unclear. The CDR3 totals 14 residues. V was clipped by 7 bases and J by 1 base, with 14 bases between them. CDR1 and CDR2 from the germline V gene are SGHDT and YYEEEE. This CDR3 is CASGPSLTQETQYF. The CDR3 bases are TGTGCCAGCGGACCAAGCCTGACCCAAGAGACCCAGTACTTC.

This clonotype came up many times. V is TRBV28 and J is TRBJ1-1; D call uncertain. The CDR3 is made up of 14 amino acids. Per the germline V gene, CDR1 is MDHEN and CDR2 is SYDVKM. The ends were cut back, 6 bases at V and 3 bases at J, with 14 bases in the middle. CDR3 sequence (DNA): TGTGCCAGCAGCCCGGGCCTGGGTGACACTGAAGCTTTCTTT. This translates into CASSPGLGDTEAFF.

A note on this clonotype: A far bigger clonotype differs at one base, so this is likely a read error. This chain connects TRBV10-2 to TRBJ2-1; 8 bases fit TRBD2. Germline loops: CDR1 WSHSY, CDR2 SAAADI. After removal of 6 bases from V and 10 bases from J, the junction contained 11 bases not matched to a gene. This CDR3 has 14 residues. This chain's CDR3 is CASRLSGSVSEQFF. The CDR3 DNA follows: TGCGCCAGCAGACTAAGCGGGAGTGTGAGCGAGCAGTTCTTC.

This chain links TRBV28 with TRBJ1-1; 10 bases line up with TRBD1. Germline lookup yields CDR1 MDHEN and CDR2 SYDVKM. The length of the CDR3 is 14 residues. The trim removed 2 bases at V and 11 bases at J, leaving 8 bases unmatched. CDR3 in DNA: TGTGCCAGCAGTTTACGACAGGGGGCTAAGTCCGCTTTCTTT. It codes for CASSLRQGAKSAFF.

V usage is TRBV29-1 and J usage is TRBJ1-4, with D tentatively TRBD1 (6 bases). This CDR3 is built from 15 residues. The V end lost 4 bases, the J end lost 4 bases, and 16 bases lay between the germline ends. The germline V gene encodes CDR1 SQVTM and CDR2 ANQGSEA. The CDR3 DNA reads TGCAGCGTTGTAGGCTTCCAGGGGAATAATGAAAAACTGTTTTTT. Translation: CSVVGFQGNNEKLFF.

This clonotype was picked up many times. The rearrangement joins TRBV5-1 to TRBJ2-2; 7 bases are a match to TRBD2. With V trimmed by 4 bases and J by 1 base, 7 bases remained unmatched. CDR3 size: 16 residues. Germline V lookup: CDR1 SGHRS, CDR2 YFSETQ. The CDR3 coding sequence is TGCGCCAGCAGCGAGCTGGGACTACAGAACACCGGGGAGCTGTTTTTT. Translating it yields CASSELGLQNTGELFF.

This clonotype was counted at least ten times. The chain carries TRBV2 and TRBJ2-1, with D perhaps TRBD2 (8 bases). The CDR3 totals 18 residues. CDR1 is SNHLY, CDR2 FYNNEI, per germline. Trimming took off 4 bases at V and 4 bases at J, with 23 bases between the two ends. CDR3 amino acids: CASSVPGTAGDLYNEQFF. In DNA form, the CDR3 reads TGTGCCAGCAGTGTTCCGGGGACAGCGGGGGACCTTTACAATGAGCAGTTCTTC.

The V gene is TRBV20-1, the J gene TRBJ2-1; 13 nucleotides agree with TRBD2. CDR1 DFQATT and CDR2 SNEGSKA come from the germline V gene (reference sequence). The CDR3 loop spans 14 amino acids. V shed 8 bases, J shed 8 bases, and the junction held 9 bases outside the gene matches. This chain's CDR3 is CSPRGTSGMDEQFF. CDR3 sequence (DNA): TGCAGTCCCCGGGGGACTAGCGGGATGGATGAGCAGTTCTTC.

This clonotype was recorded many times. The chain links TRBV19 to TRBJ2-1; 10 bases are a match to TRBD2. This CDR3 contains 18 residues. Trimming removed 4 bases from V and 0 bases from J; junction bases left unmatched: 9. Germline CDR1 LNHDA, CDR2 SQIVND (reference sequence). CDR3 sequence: CASSTLAGAGSSYNEQFF. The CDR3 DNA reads TGTGCCAGTAGTACTCTAGCGGGAGCGGGGAGCTCCTACAATGAGCAGTTCTTC.

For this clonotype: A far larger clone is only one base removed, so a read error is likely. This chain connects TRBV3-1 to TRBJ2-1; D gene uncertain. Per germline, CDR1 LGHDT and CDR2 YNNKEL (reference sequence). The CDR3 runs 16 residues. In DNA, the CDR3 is TGCGCCAGCAGCCAAGGTGGCGTTAGCTCCTACAATGGGCAGTTCTTC. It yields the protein CASSQGGVSSYNGQFF.

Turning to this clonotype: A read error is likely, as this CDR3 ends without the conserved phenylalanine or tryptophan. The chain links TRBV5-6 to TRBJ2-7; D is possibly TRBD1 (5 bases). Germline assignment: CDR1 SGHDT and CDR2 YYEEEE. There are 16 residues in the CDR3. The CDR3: CASSLEWGRITYEQYL. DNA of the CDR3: TGTGCTAGCAGCTTGGAATGGGGCAGGATAACCTACGAGCAGTACCTC.

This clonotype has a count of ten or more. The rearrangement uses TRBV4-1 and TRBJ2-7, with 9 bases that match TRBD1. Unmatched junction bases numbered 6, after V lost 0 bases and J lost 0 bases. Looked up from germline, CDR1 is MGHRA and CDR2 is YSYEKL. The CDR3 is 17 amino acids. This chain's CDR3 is CASSQDPGQGVSYEQYF. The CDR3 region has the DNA TGCGCCAGCAGCCAAGACCCGGGACAGGGCGTCTCCTACGAGCAGTACTTC.

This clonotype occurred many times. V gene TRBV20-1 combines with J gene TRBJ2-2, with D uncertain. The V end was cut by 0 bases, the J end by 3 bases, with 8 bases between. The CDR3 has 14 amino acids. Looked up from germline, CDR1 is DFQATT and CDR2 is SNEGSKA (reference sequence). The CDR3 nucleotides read TGCAGTGCTAGAGACGGCTTACACACCGGGGAGCTGTTTTTT. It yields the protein CSARDGLHTGELFF.

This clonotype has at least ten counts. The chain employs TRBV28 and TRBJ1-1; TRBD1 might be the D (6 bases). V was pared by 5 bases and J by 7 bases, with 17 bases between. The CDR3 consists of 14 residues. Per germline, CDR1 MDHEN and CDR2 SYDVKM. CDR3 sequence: CASSRGGSESEAFF. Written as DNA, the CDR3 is TGTGCCAGCAGTCGGGGGGGCTCTGAGAGTGAAGCTTTCTTT.

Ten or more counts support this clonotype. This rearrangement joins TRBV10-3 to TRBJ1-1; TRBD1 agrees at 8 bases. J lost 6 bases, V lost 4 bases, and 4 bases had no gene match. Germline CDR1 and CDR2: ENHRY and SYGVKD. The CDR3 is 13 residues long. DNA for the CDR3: TGTGCCATCAGTGCCGGACAGGGCCCTGAAGCTTTCTTT. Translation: CAISAGQGPEAFF.